The clone carrying this T cell receptor (beta chain) was counted a few times. The record originates from a study of relationships among human T cell subsets. The CDR3 contains 15 residues. CDR1 SQVTM and CDR2 ANQGSEA come from the germline V gene. V was shortened by 0 bases and J by 6 bases, with 18 bases between the two germline ends. TCR alpha and beta CDR3s were amplified from mRNA by semiquantitative ARM-PCR. Tagged nested gene-specific primers were used first, then communal superprimers amplified exponentially. MiXCR, applied by TCRdb to the multiplex PCR reads, yields one record per CDR3 protein. The repertoire consists of approximately 15,000 distinct CDR3 sequences, with about three fifths occurring once and the leading ten covering about 35%.

The sequencing input was total T cells sorted from blood. The TCR originated in a man aged 35-49 years in good health. The chain uses TRBV29-1 and TRBJ2-7; TRBD1 might be the D (5 bases). The CDR3 is CSVEDRSGFGIEQYF. CDR3 DNA: TGCAGCGTTGAAGATCGGTCAGGGTTCGGCATCGAGCAGTACTTC.